Presented here are 7 T cell receptor beta chains from one specimen sequenced in a study of identifying expanded T cells in peripheral blood. Sequencing was performed with immunoSEQ multiplex PCR; in TCRdb, only in-frame clones are kept and a portion is missing. The data hold 65,000 to 95,000 clones, with around 90% observed a single time. Sequencing used blood. All receptors come from a person aged 18 to 75 in good health.

The gene calls are TRBV19 and TRBJ2-2, with 8 bases lining up with TRBD2. Germline-derived CDR1 and CDR2 are LNHDA and SQIVND (reference sequence). The CDR3 runs to 15 residues. The V gene end was trimmed by 6 bases and the J gene end by 8 bases; junction bases not matched to a gene: 11. CDR3: CASRGPGGPWGELFF. DNA for the CDR3: TGTGCCAGTAGAGGGCCGGGAGGGCCTTGGGGGGAGCTGTTTTTT.

The chain combines TRBV27 with TRBJ2-1, with 7 positions matching TRBD2. Germline CDR1 is MNHEY and CDR2 is SMNVEV (reference sequence). The ends lost 5 bases at V and 1 base at J; junction bases unmatched: 11. The CDR3 is made up of 17 amino acids. The CDR3 is CASSEGHGGRSYNEQFF. The CDR3 coding sequence is TGTGCCAGCAGTGAAGGGCACGGGGGGAGGTCCTACAATGAGCAGTTCTTC.

The rearrangement links TRBV5-1 to TRBJ1-2; 7 bases map to TRBD1. This CDR3 is 14 amino acids long. CDR1 and CDR2 from the germline V gene are SGHRS and YFSETQ. V was pared by 4 bases and J by 6 bases, with 9 bases of the junction left unmatched. The CDR3 here is CASSAITGEDGYTF. In nucleotides, the CDR3 is TGCGCCAGCAGCGCTATCACAGGGGAGGATGGCTACACCTTC.

This sequence joins TRBV19 and TRBJ2-2; D not certain. V gave up 5 bases and J gave up 6 bases, with 4 bases separating them. Germline V gene data show CDR1 as LNHDA and CDR2 as SQIVND (reference sequence). This CDR3 comprises 11 residues. The CDR3 nucleotides read TGTGCCAGTAGTCTTGCCGGGGAGCTGTTTTTT. Translation: CASSLAGELFF.

The DNA for the CDR3 is TGCGCCAGCAGCCCCGAGGCTTACCAAGAGACCCAGTACTTC. It specifies CASSPEAYQETQYF. The genes are TRBV5-1 and TRBJ2-5; no reliable D call. Per germline, CDR1 SGHRS and CDR2 YFSETQ. V lost 4 bases and J 0 bases, leaving 10 bases between the germline ends. This CDR3 spans 14 amino acids.

The chain has TRBV5-1 and TRBJ2-1; 7 bases agree with TRBD2. The CDR3 is 15 residues long. The junction had 9 bases not matched to a gene; V was cut back by 3 bases and J by 6 bases. Germline-derived CDR1 and CDR2 are SGHRS and YFSETQ. The CDR3 is CASSYSSGVANEQFF. CDR3 bases: TGCGCCAGCAGCTACTCTAGCGGAGTTGCCAATGAGCAGTTCTTC.

V gene TRBV11-2 combines with J gene TRBJ1-2; a weak D match, TRBD1 (5 bases). V shed 6 bases and J shed 5 bases, with 19 bases lying between them. This CDR3 contains 15 residues. Germline assignment: CDR1 SGHAT and CDR2 FQNNGV. CDR3 in amino acids: CASRTTQGLVYGYTF. The CDR3 DNA reads TGTGCCAGCAGAACGACTCAGGGTTTGGTTTATGGCTACACCTTC.